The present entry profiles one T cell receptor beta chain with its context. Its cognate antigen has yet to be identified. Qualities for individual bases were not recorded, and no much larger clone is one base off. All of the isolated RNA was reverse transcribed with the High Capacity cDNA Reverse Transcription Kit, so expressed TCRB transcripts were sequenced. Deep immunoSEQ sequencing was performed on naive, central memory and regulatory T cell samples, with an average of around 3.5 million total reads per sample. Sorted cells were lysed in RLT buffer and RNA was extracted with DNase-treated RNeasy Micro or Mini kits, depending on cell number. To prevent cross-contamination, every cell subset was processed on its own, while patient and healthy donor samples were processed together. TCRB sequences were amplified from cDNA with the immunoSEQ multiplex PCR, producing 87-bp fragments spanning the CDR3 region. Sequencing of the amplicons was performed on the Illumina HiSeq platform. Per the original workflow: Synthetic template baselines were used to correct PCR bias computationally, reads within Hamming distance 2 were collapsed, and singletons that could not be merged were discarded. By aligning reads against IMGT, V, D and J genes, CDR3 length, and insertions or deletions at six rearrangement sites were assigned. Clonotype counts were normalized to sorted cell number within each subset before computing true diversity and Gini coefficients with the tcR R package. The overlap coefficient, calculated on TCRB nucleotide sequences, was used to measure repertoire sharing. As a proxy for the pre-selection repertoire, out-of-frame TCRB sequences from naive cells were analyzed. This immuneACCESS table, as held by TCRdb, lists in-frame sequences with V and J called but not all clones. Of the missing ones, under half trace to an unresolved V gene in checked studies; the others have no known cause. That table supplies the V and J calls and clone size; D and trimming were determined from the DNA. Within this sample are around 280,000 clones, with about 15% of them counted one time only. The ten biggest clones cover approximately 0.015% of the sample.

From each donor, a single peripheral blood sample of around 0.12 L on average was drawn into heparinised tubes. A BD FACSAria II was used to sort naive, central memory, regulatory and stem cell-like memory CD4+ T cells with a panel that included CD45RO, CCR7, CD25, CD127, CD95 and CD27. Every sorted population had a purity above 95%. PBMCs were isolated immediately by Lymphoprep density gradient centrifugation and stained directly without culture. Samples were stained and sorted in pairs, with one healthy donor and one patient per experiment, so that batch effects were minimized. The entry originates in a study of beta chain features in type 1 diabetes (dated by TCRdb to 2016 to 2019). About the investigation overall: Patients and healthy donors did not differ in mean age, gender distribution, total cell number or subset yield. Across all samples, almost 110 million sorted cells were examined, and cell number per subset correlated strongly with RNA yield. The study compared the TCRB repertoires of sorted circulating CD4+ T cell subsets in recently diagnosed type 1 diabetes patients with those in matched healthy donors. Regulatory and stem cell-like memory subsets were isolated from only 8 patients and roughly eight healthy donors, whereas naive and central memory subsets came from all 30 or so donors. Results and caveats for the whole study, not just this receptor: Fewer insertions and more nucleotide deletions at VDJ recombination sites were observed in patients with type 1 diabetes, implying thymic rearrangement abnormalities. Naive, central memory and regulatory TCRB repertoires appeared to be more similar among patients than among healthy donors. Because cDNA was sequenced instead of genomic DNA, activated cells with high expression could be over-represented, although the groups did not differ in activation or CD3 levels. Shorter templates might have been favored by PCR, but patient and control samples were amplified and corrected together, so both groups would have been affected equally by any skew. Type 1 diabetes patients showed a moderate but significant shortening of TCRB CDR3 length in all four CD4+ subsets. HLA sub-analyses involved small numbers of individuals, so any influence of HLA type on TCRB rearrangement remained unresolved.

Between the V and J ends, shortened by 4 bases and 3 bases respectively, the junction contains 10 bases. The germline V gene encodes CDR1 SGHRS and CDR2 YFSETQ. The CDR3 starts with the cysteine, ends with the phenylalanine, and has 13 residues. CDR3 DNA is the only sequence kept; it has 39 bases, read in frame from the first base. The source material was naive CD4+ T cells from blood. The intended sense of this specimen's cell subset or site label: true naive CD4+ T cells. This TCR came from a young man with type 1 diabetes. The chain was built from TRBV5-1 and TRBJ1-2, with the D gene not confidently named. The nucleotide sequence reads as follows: TGCGCCAGCAGCCGAGACACCTACTATGGCTACACCTTC. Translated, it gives CASSRDTYYGYTF.